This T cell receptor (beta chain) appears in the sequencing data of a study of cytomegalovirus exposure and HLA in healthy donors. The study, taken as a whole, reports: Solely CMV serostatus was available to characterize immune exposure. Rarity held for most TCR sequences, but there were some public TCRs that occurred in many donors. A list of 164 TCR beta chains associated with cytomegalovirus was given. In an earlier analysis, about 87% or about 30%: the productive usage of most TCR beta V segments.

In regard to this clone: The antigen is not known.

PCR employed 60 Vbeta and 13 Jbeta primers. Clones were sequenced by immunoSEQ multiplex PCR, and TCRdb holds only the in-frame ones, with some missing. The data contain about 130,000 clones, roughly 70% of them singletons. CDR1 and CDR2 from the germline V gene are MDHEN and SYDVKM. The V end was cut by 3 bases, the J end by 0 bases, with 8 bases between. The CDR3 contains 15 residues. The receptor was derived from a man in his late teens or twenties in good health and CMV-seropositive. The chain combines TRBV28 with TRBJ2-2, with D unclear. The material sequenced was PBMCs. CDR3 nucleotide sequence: TGTGCCAGCAGTTTTAGACATACGAACACCGGGGAGCTGTTTTTT. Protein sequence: CASSFRHTNTGELFF.